A single sample is the source of the 24 T cell receptor beta chains below, sequenced in a study of cytotoxic CD8 clonotypes in ibrutinib-treated CLL. Sequencing was performed with immunoSEQ multiplex PCR; in TCRdb, only in-frame clones are kept and a portion is missing. The table has tens of thousands of clones, about 82% seen once. This specimen consisted of PBMCs, obtained before ibrutinib treatment. Receptors were obtained from a human donor with chronic lymphocytic leukemia.

This sequence joins TRBV5-6 and TRBJ2-5; 7 bases are shared with TRBD1. With V trimmed by 3 bases and J by 5 bases, 13 bases remained unmatched. This CDR3 has 16 residues. Germline V gene data show CDR1 as SGHDT and CDR2 as YYEEEE. The CDR3 sequence: CASSYPETGRGETQYF. CDR3 nucleotides: TGTGCCAGCAGCTACCCAGAGACAGGGCGAGGGGAGACCCAGTACTTC.

The V and J genes are TRBV6-5 and TRBJ1-1; 8 nucleotides agree with TRBD1. The V gene's germline CDR1 is MNHEY and CDR2 SVGAGI. The CDR3 has 11 residues. J gave up 4 bases and V 10 bases, and 2 bases lay outside the gene matches. The DNA for the CDR3 is TGTGCCACCGGACAGGGCACTGAAGCTTTCTTT. This translates into CATGQGTEAFF.

This clone appeared once. The chain carries TRBV5-1 and TRBJ2-1; D gene ambiguous. V dropped 0 bases and J dropped 5 bases, with 9 bases sitting between them. The V gene's germline CDR1 is SGHRS and CDR2 YFSETQ. The CDR3 extends over 14 amino acids. CDR3 sequence reads: CASSLAAENNEQFF. The CDR3 DNA reads as TGCGCCAGCAGCTTGGCAGCAGAGAACAATGAGCAGTTCTTC.

The rearrangement joins TRBV18 to TRBJ1-2; a weak D match, TRBD1 (5 bases). The CDR3 totals 12 residues. Trimming cost V 6 bases and J 7 bases, with 12 bases left between them. Germline CDR1 reads KGHSH; CDR2 reads LQKENI. The CDR3 nucleotides read TGTGCCAGCTCTCCGACGGGGGGTGGCTACACCTTC. Translation gives CASSPTGGGYTF.

This rearrangement joins TRBV7-6 to TRBJ2-7, with unresolved D. With 0 bases removed from V and 3 bases from J, the gap between germline ends came to 12 bases. The CDR3 covers 15 residues. Germline V gives CDR1 SGHVS, CDR2 FNYEAQ. In nucleotides, the CDR3 is TGTGCCAGCAGCTTAGCGGGCGGCAAAGTCTACGAGCAGTACTTC. Translated, it gives CASSLAGGKVYEQYF.

The J gene is TRBJ2-2, the V gene TRBV28; 8 nucleotides line up with TRBD1. CDR1 and CDR2 (germline): MDHEN, SYDVKM. The CDR3 runs 15 residues. After removal of 3 bases from V and 8 bases from J, the junction contained 8 bases not matched to a gene. The DNA of the CDR3 is TGTGCCAGCAGTTTGGCGCAGGGGGCGCGAGGGGAGCTGTTTTTT. The encoded protein is CASSLAQGARGELFF.

The rearrangement uses TRBV27 and TRBJ2-7, with TRBD2 matching 9 bases. The CDR3 spans 15 residues. The ends lost 2 bases at V and 0 bases at J; junction bases unmatched: 2. CDR1 MNHEY and CDR2 SMNVEV come from the germline V gene (reference sequence). CDR3 DNA: TGTGCCAGCAGTTTAGCGGGAGGGAGCTCCTACGAGCAGTACTTC. It yields the protein CASSLAGGSSYEQYF.

V gene TRBV28 combines with J gene TRBJ2-7; 8 nucleotides match TRBD1. Germline CDR1 MDHEN, CDR2 SYDVKM. The CDR3 consists of 18 residues. The trim removed 5 bases at V and 0 bases at J, leaving 15 bases unmatched. The CDR3 DNA reads as TGTGCCAGCAGTGGGGCGGACAGGGTCAGCGGGCTCTCCTACGAGCAGTACTTC. This codes for CASSGADRVSGLSYEQYF.

This rearrangement joins TRBV30 to TRBJ1-5; 10 nucleotides match TRBD1. V was pared by 5 bases and J by 1 base, with 5 bases of the junction left unmatched. There are 15 residues in the CDR3. Germline CDR1 reads GTSNPN; CDR2 reads SVGIG (reference sequence). The CDR3 sequence is CAWDRGPASNQPQHF. CDR3 coding DNA: TGTGCCTGGGACAGGGGGCCTGCAAGCAATCAGCCCCAGCATTTT.

The chain combines TRBV5-6 with TRBJ2-1; D is uncertain. Trimming removed 2 bases at V and 6 bases at J, with 6 bases between. The germline V gene encodes CDR1 SGHDT and CDR2 YYEEEE. The CDR3 loop spans 12 amino acids. The CDR3 DNA reads as TGTGCCAGCAGCTTCCTCGGCAATGAGCAGTTCTTC. Its translation: CASSFLGNEQFF.

This clone was recorded a few times. The gene calls are TRBV9 and TRBJ2-2; D ambiguous. Trimming left V 0 bases short and J 5 bases short, with 5 bases between. The CDR3 is 13 amino acids. The germline CDR1 and CDR2 sequences are SGDLS and YYNGEE. The CDR3 DNA reads as TGTGCCAGCAGCGTAGTAGATACCGGGGAGCTGTTTTTT. Residues: CASSVVDTGELFF.

The V and J genes are TRBV9 and TRBJ1-2, with no clear D. This CDR3 has 15 amino acids. V lost 0 bases and J lost 4, with 13 bases in between. Per the germline V gene, CDR1 is SGDLS and CDR2 is YYNGEE. The CDR3 sequence is CASSVAEGWVYGYTF. The DNA of the CDR3 is TGTGCCAGCAGCGTAGCAGAGGGATGGGTCTATGGCTACACCTTC.

This clone was recorded once. The chain links TRBV7-3 to TRBJ1-1; 7 bases align to TRBD1. The junction had 11 bases not matched to a gene; V was cut back by 3 bases and J by 7 bases. The germline CDR1 and CDR2 sequences are SGHTA and FQGTGA. The CDR3 consists of 15 residues. Here the CDR3 DNA reads TGTGCCAGCAGCTTGACAGGGAACGATGTACTTGAAGCTTTCTTT. The encoded protein is CASSLTGNDVLEAFF. Variable domain in full (rest from reference TRBV7-3 and TRBJ1-1): GAGVSQTPSNKVTEKGKYVELRCDPISGHTALYWYRQSLGQGPEFLIYFQGTGAADDSGLPNDRFFAVRPEGSVSTLKIQRTERGDSAVYLCASSLTGNDVLEAFFGQGTRLTVV.

The gene calls are TRBV19 and TRBJ1-5; possible D gene TRBD1, 5 bases. This CDR3 is built from 15 residues. CDR1 and CDR2 from the germline V gene are LNHDA and SQIVND (reference sequence). Trimming removed 1 base at V and 7 bases at J, with 14 bases between. CDR3 region: CASSIGGPRDQPQHF. CDR3 DNA sequence: TGTGCCAGTAGTATAGGAGGGCCCCGGGACCAGCCCCAGCATTTT.

The CDR3: CASSLGRGFESPFYSGNTIYF. CDR3 nucleotides: TGCGCCAGCAGCTTGGGTAGGGGGTTTGAATCCCCATTTTACTCTGGAAACACCATATATTTT. This sequence joins TRBV5-1 and TRBJ1-3; weak D call: TRBD1 (6 bases). V was pared by 0 bases and J by 0 bases, with 25 bases between. Looked up from germline, CDR1 is SGHRS and CDR2 is YFSETQ. The CDR3 runs 21 residues.

The chain links TRBV7-9 to TRBJ2-5; no definite D call. The CDR3 covers 14 residues. V was clipped by 1 base and J by 1 base, with 7 bases between them. The germline gives CDR1 SEHNR, CDR2 FQNEAQ (reference sequence). The DNA of the CDR3 is TGTGCCAGCAGCTTAGGCCTGGCCCAAGAGACCCAGTACTTC. This translates into CASSLGLAQETQYF.

J is TRBJ1-1 and V is TRBV29-1, with D possibly matching TRBD1 (5 bases). CDR1 is SQVTM, CDR2 ANQGSEA, per germline. CDR3 length: 14 residues. Trimming removed 5 bases at V and 3 bases at J, with 16 bases between. CDR3 coding DNA: TGCAGCGTTCGAGGGGTCGATGGTGACACTGAAGCTTTCTTT. This translates into CSVRGVDGDTEAFF.

This chain joins TRBV27 and TRBJ2-4, with unresolved D. From germline, CDR1 is MNHEY and CDR2 SMNVEV (reference sequence). V dropped 5 bases and J dropped 7 bases, with 12 bases sitting between them. The CDR3 consists of 13 residues. For the CDR3, the DNA is TGTGCCAGCAGTGGGGTTGAGAGGAACATTCAGTACTTC. This codes for CASSGVERNIQYF.

The chain links TRBV4-2 to TRBJ2-5; perhaps TRBD1 as D (6 bases). V shed 3 bases and J shed 5 bases, with 19 bases lying between them. The CDR3 spans 16 residues. Looked up from germline, CDR1 is LGHNA and CDR2 is YNFKEQ. CDR3 amino acids: CASSQTGTSPGETQYF. CDR3 bases: TGTGCCAGCAGCCAGACCGGGACATCCCCTGGGGAGACCCAGTACTTC.

The V call is TRBV27, the J call TRBJ1-1; the D is unclear. Trimming left V 5 bases short and J 0 bases short, with 10 bases between. The CDR3 has 14 amino acids. The germline gives CDR1 MNHEY, CDR2 SMNVEV (reference sequence). CDR3 in amino acids: CASSRLGMNTEAFF. In nucleotides, the CDR3 is TGTGCCAGCAGTCGTCTTGGAATGAACACTGAAGCTTTCTTT.

The rearrangement uses TRBV9 and TRBJ1-1, with D possibly TRBD1 on 5 matching bases. The CDR3 is made up of 16 amino acids. Germline V gene lookup returns CDR1 SGDLS and CDR2 YYNGEE. Deletions cut 0 bases from V and 4 bases from J, with 16 bases between. CDR3 loop: CASSVEAGRMSTEAFF. The CDR3 region has the DNA TGTGCCAGCAGCGTAGAGGCAGGGAGAATGTCCACTGAAGCTTTCTTT.

The J gene is TRBJ2-7, the V gene TRBV6-6; tentative D call: TRBD2 (5 bases). Trimming stripped 2 bases from V and 2 bases from J, with 10 bases between. This CDR3 spans 14 amino acids. The V gene's germline CDR1 is MNHNY and CDR2 SVGAGI (reference sequence). The CDR3 coding sequence is TGTGCCAGCAGTTACAAGGAGGTCCCCTACGAGCAGTACTTC. It encodes CASSYKEVPYEQYF.

This CDR3 reads CASSHLQGIGNEQFF. As DNA, the CDR3 is TGTGCCAGCAGCCATCTGCAGGGGATAGGTAATGAGCAGTTCTTC. The rearrangement joins TRBV4-2 to TRBJ2-1; D perhaps matches TRBD1 (6 bases). The CDR3 is 15 residues long. In germline, CDR1 is LGHNA, CDR2 YNFKEQ. The ends were cut back, 3 bases at V and 7 bases at J, with 16 bases in the middle.

The gene calls are TRBV5-1 and TRBJ2-2; tentative D call: TRBD2 (5 bases). Deletions cut 3 bases from V and 2 bases from J, with 8 bases between. Germline CDR1 reads SGHRS; CDR2 reads YFSETQ. This CDR3 region has 14 residues. CDR3 nucleotides: TGCGCCAGCAGCTATGGGAGAAACACCGGGGAGCTGTTTTTT. Translation gives CASSYGRNTGELFF.